This T cell receptor beta chain is from a study of CD8+ T cells in alopecia areata. For the study at large: Treated patients took oral tofacitinib at 5 to 10 mg twice daily.

The CDR3 has 17 residues. J gave up 6 bases and V 5 bases, and 16 bases lay outside the gene matches. CDR1 and CDR2 (germline): SGHDN, FVKESK. Treatment meaning: oral pan-JAK inhibitor, 5-10 mg twice daily. In each case, RNA was isolated and then reverse transcribed into cDNA as the sequencing template. Clones were read by immunoSEQ multiplex PCR, and TCRdb kept only the in-frame ones, dropping some. The sample comprises more than 90,000 clones, just under 60% of which are singletons, and about 15% rests with the top ten. The rearrangement uses TRBV14 and TRBJ2-3; 8 bases map to TRBD2. This TCR was sampled from a human donor with alopecia areata. Sequencing was performed on CD8+ T cells sorted from blood, taken at approximately week 56, from a patient treated with tofacitinib. The CDR3 protein is CASSSRLLAVGTDTQYF. DNA of the CDR3: TGTGCCAGCAGCTCCCGTTTACTAGCGGTCGGGACGGATACGCAGTATTTT.